Below are 5 T cell receptor beta chains sequenced from a single sample in a study of T cells in localized non-small cell lung cancer. Assay used: immunoSEQ multiplex PCR; TCRdb lists only in-frame clones, some missing. Counted here are tens of thousands of clones, 88% occurring once; the ten biggest clones make up 20% to 25%. The sample in question was peripheral blood, obtained before any cancer treatment. These receptors were taken from a woman aged 35-75 years with stage I squamous cell lung carcinoma.

This clone was recorded once. J is TRBJ1-2 and V is TRBV19; the D is unclear. This CDR3 is 16 amino acids long. Per germline, CDR1 LNHDA and CDR2 SQIVND (reference sequence). The V end lost 6 bases, the J end lost 0 bases, and 17 bases lay between the germline ends. The CDR3 protein is CASRVAGGQANYGYTF. CDR3 in DNA: TGTGCCAGTAGGGTTGCGGGCGGTCAAGCTAACTATGGCTACACCTTC.

V is TRBV18 and J is TRBJ2-7, with TRBD2 identical over 10 bases. CDR1 is KGHSH and CDR2 is LQKENI in the germline V gene. This CDR3 is 17 amino acids long. The junction had 14 bases not matched to a gene; V was cut back by 3 bases and J by 6 bases. CDR3 protein: CASSPMSLAGQFSEQYF. DNA of the CDR3: TGTGCCAGCTCACCGATGTCACTAGCGGGGCAATTCTCCGAGCAGTACTTC. The variable domain in full, completed from reference TRBV18 and TRBJ2-7, reads NAGVMQNPRHLVRRRGQEARLRCSPMKGHSHVYWYRQLPEEGLKFMVYLQKENIIDESGMPKERFSAEFPKEGPSILRIQQVVRGDSAAYFCASSPMSLAGQFSEQYFGPGTRLTVT.

The CDR3 nucleotides read TGCAGCGTTGAAGATAGGGGGGCAGGGCCAGATACGCAGTATTTT. This encodes CSVEDRGAGPDTQYF. V is TRBV29-1 and J is TRBJ2-3; either TRBD1 or TRBD2 may supply D (6 bases each). The germline V and J ends were trimmed by 0 bases and 4 bases, with 14 bases remaining between them. Germline lookup yields CDR1 SQVTM and CDR2 ANQGSEA. This CDR3 has 15 residues.

V is TRBV6-1 and J is TRBJ2-1; 16 bases line up with TRBD2. From germline, CDR1 is MNHNS and CDR2 SASEGT. The CDR3 spans 20 residues. V dropped 3 bases and J dropped 0; count of bases not matched to a gene: 8. This CDR3 reads CASSDDPGTSGGVSYNEQFF. CDR3 sequence (DNA): TGTGCCAGCAGTGATGATCCCGGGACTAGCGGGGGGGTCTCCTACAATGAGCAGTTCTTC.

J is TRBJ2-5 and V is TRBV30, with TRBD2 identical over 14 bases. This CDR3 comprises 16 residues. The V gene's germline CDR1 is GTSNPN and CDR2 SVGIG (reference sequence). With V trimmed by 2 bases and J by 1 base, 3 bases remained unmatched. CDR3 residues: CAWSLGLAGGQETQYF. The CDR3 bases are TGTGCCTGGAGTCTAGGACTAGCGGGGGGCCAAGAGACCCAGTACTTC.